The clone carrying this T cell receptor (beta chain) was counted only a few times. 60 Vbeta and 13 Jbeta primers were used in PCR. The data were produced by immunoSEQ multiplex PCR, yet TCRdb's version contains in-frame clones alone and is incomplete. In the table there are around 150,000 clones, roughly 79% of which are singletons. The sample belongs to a study of cytomegalovirus exposure and HLA in healthy donors. Looked up from germline, CDR1 is MNHNS and CDR2 is SASEGT. This CDR3 region has 14 residues. The V gene lost 7 bases and the J gene lost 2 bases, with 14 bases spanning the gap. The chain uses TRBV6-1 and TRBJ1-2; D ambiguous. This receptor was identified in a woman aged 40-49 years in good health and CMV-seronegative. The sample was PBMCs. CDR3 sequence (DNA): TGTGCCAGCAAGAGGGAGTTCGGGAACTATGGCTACACCTTC. Its protein is CASKREFGNYGYTF.